The text below deals with one T cell receptor (beta chain). The CDR3 loop spans 12 amino acids. V lost 2 bases to trimming and J lost 8 bases, with 11 bases between them. CDR1 is DFQATT and CDR2 is SNEGSKA in the germline V gene (reference sequence). The sample belongs to a study of early T cells in non-severe SARS-CoV-2 infection. TCRdb processed the 5' RACE reads anew with MiXCR; each CDR3 protein has one entry. This table holds about 83,000 distinct CDR3 sequences, about 10% found once. This chain connects TRBV20-1 to TRBJ2-3; D is possibly TRBD2 (6 bases). Sequenced here: whole blood, sampled at baseline. This sequence was found in an adult who was a healthcare worker with PCR-confirmed SARS-CoV-2 infection or an uninfected control (not recorded which). CDR3 in DNA: TGCAGTGCTAGACTGTCAGCGGGTACGCAGTATTTT. This gives the protein CSARLSAGTQYF.